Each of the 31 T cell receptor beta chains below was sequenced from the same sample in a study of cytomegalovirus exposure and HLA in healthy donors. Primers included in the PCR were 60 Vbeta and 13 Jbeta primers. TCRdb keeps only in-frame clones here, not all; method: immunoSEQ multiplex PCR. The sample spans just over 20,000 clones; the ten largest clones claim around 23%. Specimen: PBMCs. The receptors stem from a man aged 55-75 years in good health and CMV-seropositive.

The CDR3 nucleotides are TGTGCCAGCTCACCGGGACTCTCGGGTGGAAACACCATATATTTT. Translating it yields CASSPGLSGGNTIYF. The chain recombines TRBV18 with TRBJ1-3, with D perhaps matching TRBD1 (5 bases). The germline gives CDR1 KGHSH, CDR2 LQKENI. Deletions cut 3 bases from V and 3 bases from J, with 12 bases between. This CDR3 contains 15 residues.

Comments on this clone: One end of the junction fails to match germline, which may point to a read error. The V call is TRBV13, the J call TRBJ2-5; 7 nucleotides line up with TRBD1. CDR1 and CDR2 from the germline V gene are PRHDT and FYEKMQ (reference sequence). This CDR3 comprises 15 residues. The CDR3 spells CASSIKGGAGENQYF. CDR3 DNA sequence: TGTGCCAGCAGCATTAAAGGGGGCGCAGGGGAGAACCAGTACTTC.

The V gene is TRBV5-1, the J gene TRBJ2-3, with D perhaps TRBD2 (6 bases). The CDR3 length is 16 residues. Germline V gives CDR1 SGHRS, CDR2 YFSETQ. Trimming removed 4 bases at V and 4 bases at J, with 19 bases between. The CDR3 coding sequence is TGCGCCAGCAGCATCGGGGGTTTGGAGAACGCAGATACGCAGTATTTT. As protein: CASSIGGLENADTQYF.

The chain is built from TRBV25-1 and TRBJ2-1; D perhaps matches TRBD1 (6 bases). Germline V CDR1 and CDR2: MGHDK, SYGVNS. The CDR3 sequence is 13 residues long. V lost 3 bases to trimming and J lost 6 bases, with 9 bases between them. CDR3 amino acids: CASSDSGANEQFF. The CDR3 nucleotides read TGTGCCAGCAGTGATTCAGGGGCCAATGAGCAGTTCTTC.

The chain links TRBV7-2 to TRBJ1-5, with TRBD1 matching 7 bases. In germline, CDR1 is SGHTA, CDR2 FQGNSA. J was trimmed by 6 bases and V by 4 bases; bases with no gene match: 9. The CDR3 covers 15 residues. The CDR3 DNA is TGTGCCAGCAGCTCAGAGGGACAGAAAGGTCAGCCCCAGCATTTT. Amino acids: CASSSEGQKGQPQHF. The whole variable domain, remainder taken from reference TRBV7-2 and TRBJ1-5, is GAGVSQSPSNKVTEKGKDVELRCDPISGHTALYWYRQSLGQGLEFLIYFQGNSAPDKSGLPSDRFSAERTGGSVSTLTIQRTQQEDSAVYLCASSSEGQKGQPQHFGDGTRLSIL.

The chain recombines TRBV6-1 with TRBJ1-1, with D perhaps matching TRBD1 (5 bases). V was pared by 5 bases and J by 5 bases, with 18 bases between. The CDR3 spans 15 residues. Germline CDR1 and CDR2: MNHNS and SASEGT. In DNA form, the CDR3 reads TGTGCCAGCAGTTCCCGGCAGGCAGGGCAGACTGAAGCTTTCTTT. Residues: CASSSRQAGQTEAFF.

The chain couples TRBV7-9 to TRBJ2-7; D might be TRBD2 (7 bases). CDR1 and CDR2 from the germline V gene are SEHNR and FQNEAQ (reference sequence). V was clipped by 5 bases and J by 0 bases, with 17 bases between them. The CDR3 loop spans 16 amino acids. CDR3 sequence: CASSLLGGGGSYEQYF. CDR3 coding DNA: TGTGCCAGCAGCCTCCTGGGGGGGGGCGGCTCCTACGAGCAGTACTTC.

The CDR3 is CASSSDTGGEQYF. The CDR3 DNA follows: TGTGCCAGCAGTTCCGATACCGGGGGCGAGCAGTACTTC. The chain joins TRBV11-2 to TRBJ2-7; D may be TRBD2 (6 bases). Trimming left V 6 bases short and J 6 bases short, with 15 bases between. Germline assignment: CDR1 SGHAT and CDR2 FQNNGV. CDR3 length equals 13 residues.

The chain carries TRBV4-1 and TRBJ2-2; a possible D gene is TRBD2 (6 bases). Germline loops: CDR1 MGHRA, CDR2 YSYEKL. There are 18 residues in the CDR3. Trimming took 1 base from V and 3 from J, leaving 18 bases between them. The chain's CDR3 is CASSQVSPGTHDTGELFF. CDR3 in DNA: TGCGCCAGCAGCCAAGTCTCGCCCGGGACTCACGACACCGGGGAGCTGTTTTTT.

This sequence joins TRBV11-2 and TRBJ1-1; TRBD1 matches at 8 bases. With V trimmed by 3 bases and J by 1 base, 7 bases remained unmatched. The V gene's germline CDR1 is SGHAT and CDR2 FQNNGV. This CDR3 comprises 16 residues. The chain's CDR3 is CASSFRPGQGNTEAFF. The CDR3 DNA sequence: TGTGCCAGCAGCTTTAGGCCTGGACAGGGGAACACTGAAGCTTTCTTT.

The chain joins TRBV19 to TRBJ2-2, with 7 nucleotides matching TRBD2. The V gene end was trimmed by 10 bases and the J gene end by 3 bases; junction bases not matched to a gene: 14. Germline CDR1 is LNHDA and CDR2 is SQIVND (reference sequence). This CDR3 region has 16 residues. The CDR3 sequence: CATQWGEGLDTGELFF. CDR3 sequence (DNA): TGTGCCACCCAATGGGGGGAGGGCCTCGACACCGGGGAGCTGTTTTTT.

CDR3 DNA: TGTGCCGTCTCGGGACTAGCGGCCAATGAGCAGTTCTTC. Translation gives CAVSGLAANEQFF. The chain employs TRBV10-3 and TRBJ2-1; 11 positions match TRBD2. V was pared by 11 bases and J by 6 bases, with 6 bases of the junction left unmatched. The germline V gene has CDR1 ENHRY and CDR2 SYGVKD. This CDR3 is 13 amino acids long.

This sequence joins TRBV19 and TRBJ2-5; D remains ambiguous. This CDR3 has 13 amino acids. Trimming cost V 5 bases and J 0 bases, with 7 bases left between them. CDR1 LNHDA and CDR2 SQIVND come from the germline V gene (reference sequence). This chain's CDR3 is CASSRGNQETQYF. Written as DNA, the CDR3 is TGTGCCAGTAGTCGCGGAAACCAAGAGACCCAGTACTTC.

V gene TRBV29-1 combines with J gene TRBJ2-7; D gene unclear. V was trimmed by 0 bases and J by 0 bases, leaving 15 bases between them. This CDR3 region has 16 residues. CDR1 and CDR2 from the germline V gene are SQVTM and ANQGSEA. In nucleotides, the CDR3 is TGCAGCGTTGAAGATGCTGACGACACCAACTCCTACGAGCAGTACTTC. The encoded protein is CSVEDADDTNSYEQYF.

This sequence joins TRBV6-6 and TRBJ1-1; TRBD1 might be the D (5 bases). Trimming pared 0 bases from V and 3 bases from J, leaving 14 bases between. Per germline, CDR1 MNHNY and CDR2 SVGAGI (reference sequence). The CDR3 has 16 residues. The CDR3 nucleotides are TGTGCCAGCAGTTACTCTGGGGCGTCTATGGACACTGAAGCTTTCTTT. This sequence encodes CASSYSGASMDTEAFF.

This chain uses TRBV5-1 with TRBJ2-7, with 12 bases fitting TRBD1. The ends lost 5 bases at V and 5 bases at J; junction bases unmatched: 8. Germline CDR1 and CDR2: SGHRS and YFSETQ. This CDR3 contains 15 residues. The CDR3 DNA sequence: TGCGCCAGCAGTCTGAGGGACAGGGGGCAGGACGAGCAGTACTTC. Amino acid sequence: CASSLRDRGQDEQYF.

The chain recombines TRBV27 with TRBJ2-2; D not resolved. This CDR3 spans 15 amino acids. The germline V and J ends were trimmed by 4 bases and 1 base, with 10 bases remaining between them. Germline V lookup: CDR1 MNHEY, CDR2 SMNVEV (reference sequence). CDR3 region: CASSYWSQNTGELFF. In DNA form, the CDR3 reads TGTGCCAGCAGTTATTGGAGCCAGAACACCGGGGAGCTGTTTTTT.

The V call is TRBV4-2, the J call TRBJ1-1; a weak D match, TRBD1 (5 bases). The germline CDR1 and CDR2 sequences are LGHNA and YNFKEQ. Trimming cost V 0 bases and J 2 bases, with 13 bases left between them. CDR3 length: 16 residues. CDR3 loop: CASSQEIQGANTEAFF. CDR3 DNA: TGTGCCAGCAGCCAAGAAATCCAAGGGGCTAACACTGAAGCTTTCTTT.

CDR3 sequence (DNA): TGTGCCAGCCGGACCCAGGGGGAGAAAACTGAAGCTTTCTTT. This codes for CASRTQGEKTEAFF. The chain links TRBV2 to TRBJ1-1; 7 bases match TRBD1. The CDR3 runs 14 residues. After removal of 8 bases from V and 5 bases from J, the junction contained 11 bases not matched to a gene. Per germline, CDR1 SNHLY and CDR2 FYNNEI.

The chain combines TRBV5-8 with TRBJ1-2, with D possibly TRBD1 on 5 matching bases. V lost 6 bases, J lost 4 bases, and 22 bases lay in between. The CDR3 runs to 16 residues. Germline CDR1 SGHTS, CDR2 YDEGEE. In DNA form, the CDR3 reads TGTGCCAGCACCCCAAAAGACAGCTTGGGATTCTATGGCTACACCTTC. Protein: CASTPKDSLGFYGYTF.

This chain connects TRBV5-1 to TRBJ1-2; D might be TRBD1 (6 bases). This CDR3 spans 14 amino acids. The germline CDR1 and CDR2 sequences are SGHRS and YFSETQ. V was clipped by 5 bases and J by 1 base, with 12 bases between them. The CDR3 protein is CASRPDSVNYGYTF. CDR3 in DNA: TGCGCCAGCAGGCCGGACAGTGTTAACTATGGCTACACCTTC.

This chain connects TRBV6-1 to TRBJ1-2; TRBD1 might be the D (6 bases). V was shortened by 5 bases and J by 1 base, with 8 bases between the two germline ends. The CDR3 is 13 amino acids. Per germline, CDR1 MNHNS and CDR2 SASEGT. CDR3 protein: CASSWDNNYGYTF. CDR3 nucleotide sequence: TGTGCCAGCAGTTGGGACAATAACTATGGCTACACCTTC.

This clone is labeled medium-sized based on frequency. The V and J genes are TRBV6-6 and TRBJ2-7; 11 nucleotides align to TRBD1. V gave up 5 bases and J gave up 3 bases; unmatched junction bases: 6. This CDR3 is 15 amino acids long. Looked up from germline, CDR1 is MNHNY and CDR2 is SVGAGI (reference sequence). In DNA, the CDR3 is TGTGCCAGCAGTCACGGGACAGGGGGGCACTACGAGCAGTACTTC. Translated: CASSHGTGGHYEQYF.

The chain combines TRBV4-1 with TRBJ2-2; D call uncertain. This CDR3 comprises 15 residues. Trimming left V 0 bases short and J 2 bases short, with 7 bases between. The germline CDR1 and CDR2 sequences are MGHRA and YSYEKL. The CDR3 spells CASSQDGGNTGELFF. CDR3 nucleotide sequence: TGCGCCAGCAGCCAAGACGGCGGTAACACCGGGGAGCTGTTTTTT.

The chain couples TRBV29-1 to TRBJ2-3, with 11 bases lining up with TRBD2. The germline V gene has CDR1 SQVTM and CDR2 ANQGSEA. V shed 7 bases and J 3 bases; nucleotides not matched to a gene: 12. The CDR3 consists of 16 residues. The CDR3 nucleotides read TGCAGCGGGGGGACTAGCGGCAATTCTGTAACAGATACGCAGTATTTT. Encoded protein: CSGGTSGNSVTDTQYF.

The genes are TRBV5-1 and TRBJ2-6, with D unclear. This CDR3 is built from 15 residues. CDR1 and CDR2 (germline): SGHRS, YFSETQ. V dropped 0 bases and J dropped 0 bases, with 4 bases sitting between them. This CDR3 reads CASSLGNSGANVLTF. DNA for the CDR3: TGCGCCAGCAGCTTGGGTAACTCTGGGGCCAACGTCCTGACTTTC.

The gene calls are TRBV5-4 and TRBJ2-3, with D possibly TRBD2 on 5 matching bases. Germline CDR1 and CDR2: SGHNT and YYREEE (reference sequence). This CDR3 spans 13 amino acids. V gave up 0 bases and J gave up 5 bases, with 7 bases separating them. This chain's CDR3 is CASSLGGRDTQYF. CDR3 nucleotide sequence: TGTGCCAGCAGCTTGGGAGGGCGAGATACGCAGTATTTT.

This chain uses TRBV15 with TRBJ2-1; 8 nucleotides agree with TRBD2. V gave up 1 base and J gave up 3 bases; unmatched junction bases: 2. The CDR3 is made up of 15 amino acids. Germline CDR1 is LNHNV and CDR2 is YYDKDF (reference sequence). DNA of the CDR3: TGTGCCACCAGCAGAGCCCTAGCGGGCTACAATGAGCAGTTCTTC. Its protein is CATSRALAGYNEQFF.

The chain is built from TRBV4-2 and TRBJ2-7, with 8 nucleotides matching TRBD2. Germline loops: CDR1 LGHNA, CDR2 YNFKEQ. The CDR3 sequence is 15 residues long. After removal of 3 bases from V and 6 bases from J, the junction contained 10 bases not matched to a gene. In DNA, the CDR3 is TGTGCCAGCAGCCATCCGGGACTAGTCCCTACCGAGCAGTACTTC. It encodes CASSHPGLVPTEQYF.

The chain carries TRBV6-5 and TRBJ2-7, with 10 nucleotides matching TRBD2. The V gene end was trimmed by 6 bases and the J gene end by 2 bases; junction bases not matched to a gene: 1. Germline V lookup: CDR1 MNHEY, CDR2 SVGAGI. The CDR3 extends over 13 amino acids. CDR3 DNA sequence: TGTGCCAGCAGCACTAGCGGGGCCTACGAGCAGTACTTC. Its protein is CASSTSGAYEQYF.

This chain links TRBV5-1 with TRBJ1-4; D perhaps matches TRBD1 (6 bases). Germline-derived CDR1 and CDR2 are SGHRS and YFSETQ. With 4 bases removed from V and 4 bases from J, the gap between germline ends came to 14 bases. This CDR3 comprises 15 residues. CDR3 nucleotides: TGCGCCAGCAGCCTGGCCGGGACAAATAATGAAAAACTGTTTTTT. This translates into CASSLAGTNNEKLFF.